This T cell receptor (beta chain) was retrieved from a study of OX40 agonist ivuxolimab in advanced cancers. In the study overall: The patients' treatment was ivuxolimab, an agonistic anti-OX40 (CD134) antibody.

The ends were cut back, 5 bases at V and 7 bases at J, with 18 bases in the middle. The CDR3 contains 15 residues. Germline CDR1 and CDR2: SEHNR and FQNEAQ (reference sequence). Only a few counts were recorded for this clone. TCRdb keeps only in-frame clones here, not all; method: immunoSEQ multiplex PCR. Here the sample spans roughly 26,000 clones, more than 70% being singletons. The chain has TRBV7-9 and TRBJ1-5, with a possible D match to TRBD1 (6 bases). This TCR derives from an adult with an advanced solid tumor such as melanoma, head and neck, liver or kidney cancer. The sequences come from CD4+ or CD8+ T cells sorted from blood, collected in a trial of the OX40 agonist ivuxolimab. CDR3 amino acids: CASSNQGGGGQPQHF. Written as DNA, the CDR3 is TGTGCCAGCAGCAACCAAGGGGGAGGTGGCCAGCCCCAGCATTTT.